Presented here are 28 T cell receptor beta chains from one specimen sequenced in a study of post-analysis software for immune sequencing data. Study-level points and caveats: About 5 TRBV segments (TRBV5-6, TRBV5-1 and TRBV20-1 among them) occurred more frequently in patients than in controls.

Their antigens remain unidentified. Included in the TCR beta cDNA libraries were unique molecular identifiers. TCRdb reprocessed the PCR reads with MiXCR, giving one entry per CDR3 protein. The table has roughly 870,000 distinct CDR3 sequences, about 57% seen once. Input material: blood. The receptors derive from a girl between 10 and 17 years old with multiple sclerosis.

As for this clonotype: An end of the junction does not agree with germline; a read error may underlie this. The chain has TRBV6-5 and TRBJ2-3; D uncertain. Germline V CDR1 and CDR2: MNHEY, SVGAGI. The CDR3 consists of 14 residues. The CDR3 DNA follows: TGTGCCAGCAGGAGGAAGGAGACTCGAGATATGCAGTATTTT. Protein product: CASRRKETRDMQYF.

This chain connects TRBV2 to TRBJ2-4; TRBD1 matches at 9 bases. Germline lookup yields CDR1 SNHLY and CDR2 FYNNEI. V gave up 8 bases and J gave up 14 bases; unmatched junction bases: 4. This CDR3 region has 10 residues. The CDR3 DNA is TGTGCCAGCGGGGACAGGGAAGAGTACTTC. Residues: CASGDREEYF.

This clonotype was detected only a few times. The chain has TRBV29-1 and TRBJ2-3; D possibly corresponds to TRBD1 (5 bases). Germline-derived CDR1 and CDR2 are SQVTM and ANQGSEA. The CDR3 contains 13 residues. The CDR3 protein is CTHSLGGTDTQYF. Here the CDR3 DNA reads TGCACCCATTCCTTAGGGGGCACAGATACGCAGTATTTT.

The chain recombines TRBV12-3 or TRBV12-4 with TRBJ2-3; the match to TRBD2 covers 7 bases. V dropped 3 bases and J dropped 0; count of bases not matched to a gene: 3. The CDR3 consists of 15 residues. Here the CDR3 reads CASSLWGGSTDTQYF. DNA for the CDR3: TGTGCCAGCAGTTTGTGGGGAGGGAGCACAGATACGCAGTATTTT.

The chain is built from TRBV12-3 or TRBV12-4 and TRBJ2-7; D assignment may be TRBD1 or TRBD2 (6 bases each). The J call may be faulty, since TRBJ2-5 better matches the DNA end. The CDR3 sequence is 14 residues long. The CDR3 coding sequence is TGTGCCAGCAGACCCCCGGGGGCACGGGAGACCCAGTACTTC. Amino acids: CASRPPGARETQYF.

This rearrangement joins TRBV20-1 to TRBJ2-1, with 7 bases that match TRBD2. The V gene end was trimmed by 0 bases and the J gene end by 4 bases; junction bases not matched to a gene: 6. The length of the CDR3 is 15 residues. Germline V lookup: CDR1 DFQATT, CDR2 SNEGSKA (reference sequence). CDR3 residues: CSAREGTSAYNEQFF. CDR3 coding DNA: TGCAGTGCTAGAGAAGGAACTAGCGCTTACAATGAGCAGTTCTTC.

The rearrangement links TRBV2 to TRBJ2-7; D might be TRBD1 or TRBD2, each matching 5 bases. Germline V gives CDR1 SNHLY, CDR2 FYNNEI. The CDR3 consists of 12 residues. The germline V and J ends were trimmed by 8 bases and 6 bases, with 14 bases remaining between them. The CDR3 protein is CASHRGEGEQYF. CDR3 nucleotides: TGTGCCAGCCACAGAGGGGAAGGCGAGCAGTACTTC.

The genes are TRBV6-5 and TRBJ2-4, with 9 positions matching TRBD2. Germline CDR1 and CDR2: MNHEY and SVGAGI. This CDR3 comprises 18 residues. V gave up 2 bases and J gave up 0 bases; unmatched junction bases: 8. CDR3 DNA sequence: TGTGCCAGCAGTTACGGTCAGGCGGGGGGGCTAGCCAAAAACATTCAGTACTTC. Translated, it gives CASSYGQAGGLAKNIQYF.

This chain links TRBV2 with TRBJ2-5; 9 bases are a match to TRBD1. Gene TRBJ2-7 matches the end of the DNA better, so the J call may be wrong. The germline gives CDR1 SNHLY, CDR2 FYNNEI. This CDR3 region has 16 residues. CDR3 nucleotide sequence: TGTGCCAGCAGGAACCCGGGACAGGGTACCAGCTACGAGCAGTACTTC. This gives the protein CASRNPGQGTSYEQYF.

This sequence joins TRBV4-2 and TRBJ2-5, with D tentatively TRBD2 (6 bases). The CDR3 consists of 15 residues. The germline gives CDR1 LGHNA, CDR2 YNFKEQ. V was pared by 0 bases and J by 5 bases, with 13 bases between. As DNA, the CDR3 is TGTGCCAGCAGCCAAGATTCGGCTAGCGCCGAGACCCAGTACTTC. Amino acids: CASSQDSASAETQYF.

This chain connects TRBV5-5 to TRBJ2-7; TRBD2 matches 12 bases. Germline lookup yields CDR1 SGHKS and CDR2 YYEKEE (reference sequence). J gave up 0 bases and V 4 bases, and 5 bases lay outside the gene matches. The CDR3 is 16 residues long. CDR3 sequence reads: CASSEGLAGFSYEQYF. CDR3 coding DNA: TGTGCCAGCAGCGAAGGACTAGCGGGATTCTCCTACGAGCAGTACTTC. The full variable domain, rest sourced from reference TRBV5-5 and TRBJ2-7, is DAGVTQSPTHLIKTRGQQVTLRCSPISGHKSVSWYQQVLGQGPQFIFQYYEKEERGRGNFPDRFSARQFPNYSSELNVNALLLGDSALYLCASSEGLAGFSYEQYFGPGTRLTVT.

The chain carries TRBV6-5 and TRBJ2-7; TRBD2 might be the D (6 bases). Germline lookup yields CDR1 MNHEY and CDR2 SVGAGI. V was trimmed by 0 bases and J by 0 bases, leaving 24 bases between them. CDR3 length: 20 residues. The CDR3 region is CASSYSNWEVEGGISYEQYF. The CDR3 DNA reads as TGTGCCAGCAGTTACTCGAATTGGGAGGTCGAAGGCGGTATCTCCTACGAGCAGTACTTC.

The gene calls are TRBV11-1 and TRBJ2-1; a weak D match, TRBD2 (6 bases). This CDR3 has 17 amino acids. V was trimmed by 5 bases and J by 8 bases, leaving 25 bases between them. Germline V gives CDR1 SGHAT, CDR2 FQDESV (reference sequence). This CDR3 is CASSLPRGGTWWHEQFF. DNA for the CDR3: TGTGCCAGCAGCCTCCCGAGGGGCGGGACGTGGTGGCATGAGCAGTTCTTC.

The gene calls are TRBV12-3 or TRBV12-4 and TRBJ2-1; 7 bases are a match to TRBD2. The CDR3 length is 14 residues. V shed 6 bases and J 7 bases; nucleotides not matched to a gene: 9. In DNA form, the CDR3 reads TGTGCCAGCAGCCTCACTAGCGCTGGGAATGAGCAGTTCTTC. It specifies CASSLTSAGNEQFF.

This clonotype was counted a few times. CDR3 in amino acids: CASSLNPHSLYEQYF. CDR3 in DNA: TGTGCCAGCAGTTTAAATCCCCACTCGCTCTACGAGCAGTACTTC. V usage is TRBV12-3 or TRBV12-4 and J usage is TRBJ2-4; D not certain. The J call may be wrong; the DNA end is better matched by TRBJ2-7. The CDR3 contains 15 residues.

V usage is TRBV20-1 and J usage is TRBJ2-3; 7 nucleotides agree with TRBD2. The CDR3 contains 16 residues. CDR1 is DFQATT, CDR2 SNEGSKA, per germline (reference sequence). V trimming: 3 bases; J trimming: 4 bases; junction bases outside the gene matches: 13. The CDR3 coding sequence is TGCAGTGCTAGTGGGGTAGGACTAGAAGGATCAGATACGCAGTATTTT. Protein sequence: CSASGVGLEGSDTQYF.

The gene calls are TRBV6-6 and TRBJ2-1; TRBD2 matches 8 bases. Germline CDR1 MNHNY, CDR2 SVGAGI (reference sequence). This CDR3 contains 15 residues. J gave up 5 bases and V 6 bases, and 9 bases lay outside the gene matches. The DNA of the CDR3 is TGTGCCAGCAGGTATACGGGAGGGCCCGACAATGAGCAGTTCTTC. It specifies CASRYTGGPDNEQFF.

J is TRBJ1-1 and V is TRBV20-1, with D possibly being TRBD1 (5 bases). The V gene lost 0 bases and the J gene lost 2 bases, with 10 bases spanning the gap. The length of the CDR3 is 14 residues. Germline lookup yields CDR1 DFQATT and CDR2 SNEGSKA (reference sequence). CDR3 bases: TGCAGTGCTAGAGATTACAGGAAAAACACTGAAGCTTTCTTT. Translating it yields CSARDYRKNTEAFF.

J is TRBJ1-4 and V is TRBV5-1; TRBD1 agrees at 9 bases. Per germline, CDR1 SGHRS and CDR2 YFSETQ. V was pared by 5 bases and J by 7 bases, with 12 bases of the junction left unmatched. CDR3 length: 16 residues. This CDR3 reads CASSSGTGFGGEKLFF. The CDR3 nucleotides are TGCGCCAGCAGTTCCGGGACAGGGTTTGGAGGTGAAAAACTGTTTTTT.

V and J are TRBV20-1 and TRBJ1-2; possible D gene TRBD1, 5 bases. V was pared by 3 bases and J by 4 bases, with 15 bases between. This CDR3 has 14 amino acids. Per germline, CDR1 DFQATT and CDR2 SNEGSKA (reference sequence). The CDR3 coding sequence is TGCAGTGCTAGCGTCCCGGGACGGATCTATGGCTACACCTTC. Translation: CSASVPGRIYGYTF.

The V gene is TRBV2, the J gene TRBJ2-5; TRBD1 matches 8 bases. CDR3 length: 14 amino acids. From germline, CDR1 is SNHLY and CDR2 FYNNEI. V shed 9 bases, J shed 11 bases, and the junction held 17 bases outside the gene matches. CDR3 nucleotides: TGTGCCAGTACGATCGACAGGGGCCCTTGGGAGCAGTACTTC. Amino acid sequence: CASTIDRGPWEQYF.

This clonotype has a handful of counts. The rearrangement joins TRBV5-1 to TRBJ2-5; D possibly corresponds to TRBD2 (6 bases). CDR3 length: 16 amino acids. From germline, CDR1 is SGHRS and CDR2 YFSETQ. V lost 0 bases to trimming and J lost 1 base, with 13 bases between them. The CDR3 nucleotides read TGCGCCAGCAGCTTGGCCGTAGGAGGGACCCAAGAGACCCAGTACTTC. Its protein is CASSLAVGGTQETQYF. Together with reference TRBV5-1 and TRBJ2-5, the CDR3 gives the full variable domain: KAGVTQTPRYLIKTRGQQVTLSCSPISGHRSVSWYQQTPGQGLQFLFEYFSETQRNKGNFPGRFSGRQFSNSRSEMNVSTLELGDSALYLCASSLAVGGTQETQYFGPGTRLLVL.

This clonotype was picked up a small number of times. The chain uses TRBV29-1 and TRBJ1-2; 11 positions agree with TRBD1. V lost 6 bases and J lost 3; bases outside the gene matches: 9. The CDR3 totals 15 residues. The germline gives CDR1 SQVTM, CDR2 ANQGSEA. The CDR3 is CSVERTGQGDYGYTF. The CDR3 coding sequence is TGCAGCGTGGAACGGACGGGACAGGGGGACTATGGCTACACCTTC.

This clonotype has just a few counts. V usage is TRBV7-2 and J usage is TRBJ2-4, with a weak D call TRBD1 (5 bases). CDR3 size: 14 residues. Trimming cost V 4 bases and J 6 bases, with 13 bases left between them. Germline V gives CDR1 SGHTA, CDR2 FQGNSA. CDR3 protein: CASSSTGTGNIQYF. CDR3 DNA: TGTGCCAGCAGCTCAACAGGAACAGGAAACATTCAGTACTTC.

This clonotype has only a few counts. This chain links TRBV4-2 with TRBJ2-1, with 13 bases lining up with TRBD2. The germline gives CDR1 LGHNA, CDR2 YNFKEQ. The CDR3 consists of 15 residues. J lost 8 bases, V lost 3 bases, and 4 bases had no gene match. The CDR3 DNA sequence: TGTGCCAGCAGCCAGCCCGGGACTAGCGGGGATGAGCAGTTCTTC. It yields the protein CASSQPGTSGDEQFF.

This clonotype turned up a few times. The genes are TRBV6-5 and TRBJ2-1; 9 bases are shared with TRBD2. Trimming removed 4 bases from V and 7 bases from J; junction bases left unmatched: 8. This CDR3 has 15 amino acids. Germline CDR1 and CDR2: MNHEY and SVGAGI. The DNA for the CDR3 is TGTGCCAGCAGTTGGTTAGCGGGAGTCTCTAATGAGCAGTTCTTC. This translates into CASSWLAGVSNEQFF.

This chain joins TRBV4-1 and TRBJ2-6, with D possibly TRBD1 on 5 matching bases. Germline V lookup: CDR1 MGHRA, CDR2 YSYEKL. V was pared by 1 base and J by 9 bases, with 13 bases between. CDR3 length equals 15 residues. This CDR3 is CASSQVVSRDNVLTF. CDR3 in DNA: TGCGCCAGCAGCCAAGTTGTGAGCAGGGACAACGTCCTGACTTTC.

The gene calls are TRBV7-9 and TRBJ2-1, with D possibly TRBD2 on 6 matching bases. Germline V gene sequence: CDR1 SEHNR, CDR2 FQNEAQ (reference sequence). Between the trimmed V and J ends, which lost 0 bases and 8 bases, there was a span of 17 bases. This CDR3 is built from 16 residues. DNA of the CDR3: TGTGCCAGCAGCTTAGCGCCGGGAGAGGCCCTCGATGAGCAGTTCTTC. Amino acid sequence: CASSLAPGEALDEQFF.